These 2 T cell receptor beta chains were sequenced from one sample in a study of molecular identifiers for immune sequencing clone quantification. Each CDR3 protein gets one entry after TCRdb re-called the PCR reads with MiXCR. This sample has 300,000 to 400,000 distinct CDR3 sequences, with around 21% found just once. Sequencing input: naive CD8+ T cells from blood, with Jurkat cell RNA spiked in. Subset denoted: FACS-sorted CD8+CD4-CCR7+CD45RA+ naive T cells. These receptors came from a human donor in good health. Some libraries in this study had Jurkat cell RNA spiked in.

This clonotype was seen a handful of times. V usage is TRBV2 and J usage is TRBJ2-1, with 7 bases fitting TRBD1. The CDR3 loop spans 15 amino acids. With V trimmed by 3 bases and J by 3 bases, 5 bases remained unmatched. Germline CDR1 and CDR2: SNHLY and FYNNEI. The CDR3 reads CASSETGTNYNEQFF. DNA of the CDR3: TGTGCCAGCAGTGAGACAGGGACAAACTACAATGAGCAGTTCTTC.

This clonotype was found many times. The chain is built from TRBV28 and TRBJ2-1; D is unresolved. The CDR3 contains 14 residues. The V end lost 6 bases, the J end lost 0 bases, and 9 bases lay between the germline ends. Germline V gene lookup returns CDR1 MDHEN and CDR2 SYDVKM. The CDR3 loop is CASSAWASYNEQFF. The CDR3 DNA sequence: TGTGCCAGCAGCGCTTGGGCCTCCTACAATGAGCAGTTCTTC.